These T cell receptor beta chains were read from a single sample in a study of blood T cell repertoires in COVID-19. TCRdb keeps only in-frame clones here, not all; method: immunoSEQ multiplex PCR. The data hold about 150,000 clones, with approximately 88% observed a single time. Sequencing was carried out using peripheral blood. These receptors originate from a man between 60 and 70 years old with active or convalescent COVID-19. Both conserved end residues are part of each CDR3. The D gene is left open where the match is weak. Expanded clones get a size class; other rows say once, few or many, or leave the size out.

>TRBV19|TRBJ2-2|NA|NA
CASSIVGTRELFF
TGTGCCAGTAGTATAGTAGGGACAAGGGAGCTGTTTTTT
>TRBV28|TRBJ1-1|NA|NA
CASTYRGTEAFF
TGTGCCAGCACCTATCGGGGCACTGAAGCTTTCTTT
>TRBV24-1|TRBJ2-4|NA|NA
CATSERGNIQYF
TGTGCCACCAGTGAAAGGGGAAACATTCAGTACTTC
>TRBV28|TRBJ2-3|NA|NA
CASSLNTGSTDTQYF
TGTGCCAGCAGCCTTAATACAGGGAGCACAGATACGCAGTATTTT
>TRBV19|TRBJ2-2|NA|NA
CASSSRLTTGELFF
TGTGCCAGTAGCTCGCGGTTAACCACCGGGGAGCTGTTTTTT
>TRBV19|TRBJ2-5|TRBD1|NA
CASSIIGTGGETQYF
TGTGCCAGTAGTATTATAGGGACAGGAGGAGAGACCCAGTACTTC
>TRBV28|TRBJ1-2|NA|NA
CASRPQGRSNYGYTF
TGTGCCAGCAGACCCCAGGGGCGGTCTAACTATGGCTACACCTTC
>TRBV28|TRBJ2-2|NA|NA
CASMTGPNTGELFF
TGTGCCAGCATGACAGGTCCGAACACCGGGGAGCTGTTTTTT
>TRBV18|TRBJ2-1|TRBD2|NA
CASSLGSGRAHNEQFF
TGTGCCAGCTCCCTCGGAAGCGGGAGGGCCCACAATGAGCAGTTCTTC
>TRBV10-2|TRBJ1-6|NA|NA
CASSEEGLGANSPLHF
TGCGCCAGCAGTGAGGAAGGGTTGGGGGCCAATTCACCCCTCCACTTT
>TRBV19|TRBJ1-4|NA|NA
CASSEQGKKLFF
TGTGCCAGTAGTGAGCAGGGGAAGAAACTGTTTTTT
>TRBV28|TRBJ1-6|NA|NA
CASSLVTGLSPLHF
TGTGCCAGCAGTTTAGTCACAGGGTTATCACCCCTCCACTTT
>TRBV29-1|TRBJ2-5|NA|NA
CSTLASRRETQYF
TGCAGCACCCTAGCAAGCCGTCGAGAGACCCAGTACTTC
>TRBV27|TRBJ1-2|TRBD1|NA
CASSLGTGTSYGYTF
TGTGCCAGCAGTTTAGGGACAGGAACCTCCTATGGCTACACCTTC
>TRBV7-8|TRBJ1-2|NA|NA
CASSRDRSYGYTF
TGTGCCAGCAGCCGCGACAGGAGTTATGGCTACACCTTC
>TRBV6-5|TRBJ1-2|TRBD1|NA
CASSYLTGVGNYGYTF
TGTGCCAGCAGTTACCTGACAGGGGTAGGCAACTATGGCTACACCTTC
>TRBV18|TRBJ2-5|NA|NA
CASSSTTSRETQYF
TGTGCCAGCTCATCGACGACTAGTAGAGAGACCCAGTACTTC
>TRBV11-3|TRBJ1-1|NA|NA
CASRTGSGSPEAFF
TGTGCCAGCAGAACAGGATCCGGGAGTCCTGAAGCTTTCTTT
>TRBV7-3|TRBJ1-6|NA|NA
CASSSTRESPLHF
TGTGCCAGCAGCTCGACCAGGGAATCACCCCTCCACTTT
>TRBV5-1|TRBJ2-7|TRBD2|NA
CASSKRDYPPYEQYF
TGCGCCAGCTCGAAAAGGGACTACCCGCCGTACGAGCAGTACTTC
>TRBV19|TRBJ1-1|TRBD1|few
CASSTSGGSNTEAFF
TGTGCCAGTAGTACCTCAGGGGGCTCGAACACTGAAGCTTTCTTT
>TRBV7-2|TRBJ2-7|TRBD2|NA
CASSLGLAPTYEQYF
TGTGCCAGCAGCTTAGGACTAGCACCCACCTACGAGCAGTACTTC
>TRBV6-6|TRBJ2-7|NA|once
CASSYSSTSPHYEQYF
TGTGCCAGCAGTTACTCGAGCACTAGTCCCCACTACGAGCAGTACTTC
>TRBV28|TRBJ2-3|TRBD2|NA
CASSLSAAGGSTDTQYF
TGTGCCAGCAGTTTAAGCGCGGCGGGAGGATCCACAGATACGCAGTATTTT
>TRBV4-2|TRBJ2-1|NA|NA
CASSQDDGLKQFF
TGTGCCAGCAGCCAAGATGACGGACTAAAGCAGTTCTTC
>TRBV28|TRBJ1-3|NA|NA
CASSFGQAGNTIYF
TGTGCCAGCAGTTTTGGCCAGGCTGGAAACACCATATATTTT
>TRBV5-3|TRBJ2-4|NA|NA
CARPRAWETKNIQYF
TGTGCCAGACCCAGGGCGTGGGAAACCAAAAACATTCAGTACTTC
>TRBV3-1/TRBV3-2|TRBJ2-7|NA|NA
CASSHKSHYEQYF
TGTGCCAGCAGCCACAAAAGCCACTACGAGCAGTACTTC
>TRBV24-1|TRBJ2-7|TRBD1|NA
CATSDLQGGRNEQYF
TGTGCCACCAGTGATCTACAGGGGGGTAGGAACGAGCAGTACTTC
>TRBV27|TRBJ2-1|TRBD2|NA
CASSLWLAGGNEQFF
TGTGCCAGCAGTTTATGGCTAGCGGGAGGGAATGAGCAGTTCTTC
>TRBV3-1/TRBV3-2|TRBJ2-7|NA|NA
CASSQDVGYEQYF
TGTGCCAGCAGCCAAGATGTCGGCTACGAGCAGTACTTC
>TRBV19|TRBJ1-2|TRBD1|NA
CASSRRLTGGSYGYTF
TGTGCCAGTAGCCGACGCCTGACAGGGGGCAGCTATGGCTACACCTTC
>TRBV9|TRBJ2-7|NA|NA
CASSVRDTLSEQYF
TGTGCCAGCAGCGTCCGGGATACCCTCTCCGAGCAGTACTTC
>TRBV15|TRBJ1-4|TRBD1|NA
CATSRDLGGQGRNEKLFF
TGTGCCACCAGCAGAGATCTCGGGGGACAGGGCAGAAATGAAAAACTGTTTTTT
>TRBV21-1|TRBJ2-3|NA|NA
CASSHGDTQYF
TGTGCCAGCAGCCACGGGGATACGCAGTATTTT
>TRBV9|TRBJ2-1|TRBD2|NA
CASSLAGGTHNEQFF
TGTGCCAGCAGCCTAGCGGGAGGAACCCACAATGAGCAGTTCTTC
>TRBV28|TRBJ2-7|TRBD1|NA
CASSLRTGPKFQYF
TGTGCCAGCAGTCTACGGACAGGCCCCAAATTCCAGTACTTC
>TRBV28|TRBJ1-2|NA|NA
CASSPPGRRGYGYTF
TGTGCCAGCAGCCCCCCTGGTCGCAGAGGGTATGGCTACACCTTC